These T cell receptor beta chains were read from a single sample in a study of OX40 agonist ivuxolimab in advanced cancers. Using immunoSEQ multiplex PCR, the repertoire was profiled, and TCRdb retains in-frame clones only, with some absent. The data hold 48,000 or so clones, with 92% observed a single time. The material was CD4+ or CD8+ T cells sorted from blood, obtained in a trial of the OX40 agonist ivuxolimab. The origin of the receptors is an adult with an advanced solid tumor such as melanoma, head and neck, liver or kidney cancer. The CDR3 runs from the conserved cysteine through the conserved F or W. Fields, in order: V gene, D gene, J gene, clone size, CDR3 DNA, CDR3 protein. The D gene is left open where the match is weak. A clone size is listed for some rows: how often the clone was seen (once, few, many), or a class if it is expanded.

V: TRBV7-9
D: -
J: TRBJ1-3
size: -
DNA: TGTGCCAGCAGCCCCCCAGGAGGGTCTGGAAACACCATATATTTT
CDR3: CASSPPGGSGNTIYF

V: TRBV7-6
D: TRBD2
J: TRBJ2-3
size: -
DNA: TGTGCCAGCAGCCCTAGCGGGGGGGCCCGGGATACGCAGTATTTT
CDR3: CASSPSGGARDTQYF

V: TRBV27
D: -
J: TRBJ2-3
size: -
DNA: TGTGCCAGCAGTTTATCATCCGCGGTGACCCACATAGATACGCAGTATTTT
CDR3: CASSLSSAVTHIDTQYF

V: TRBV6-5
D: -
J: TRBJ1-1
size: -
DNA: TGTGCCAGCAGTTACTCGGGGGCAGAAGCTTTCTTT
CDR3: CASSYSGAEAFF

V: TRBV5-6
D: -
J: TRBJ2-5
size: -
DNA: TGTGCCAGCAGCTTCTCGACCGAAGGGCCCCAAGAGACCCAGTACTTC
CDR3: CASSFSTEGPQETQYF

V: TRBV9
D: -
J: TRBJ2-5
size: once
DNA: TGTGCCAGCAGCGTTGAGGGGGGGACGGAGACCCAGTACTTC
CDR3: CASSVEGGTETQYF

V: TRBV2
D: -
J: TRBJ1-1
size: -
DNA: TGTGCCAGCAGTGAGTCAAGGGGAGGAAACACTGAAGCTTTCTTT
CDR3: CASSESRGGNTEAFF

V: TRBV9
D: -
J: TRBJ1-5
size: -
DNA: TGTGCCAGCAGCGCGGGACGGATCAATCAGCCCCAGCATTTT
CDR3: CASSAGRINQPQHF

V: TRBV19
D: -
J: TRBJ1-1
size: -
DNA: TGTGCCAGTAGTGGGCGGACGGGGAACACTGAAGCTTTCTTT
CDR3: CASSGRTGNTEAFF

V: TRBV6-1
D: TRBD2
J: TRBJ2-5
size: -
DNA: TGTGCCAGCAGTCTGGGGGGGGGTGGTGGAGAGACCCAGTACTTC
CDR3: CASSLGGGGGETQYF

V: TRBV7-6
D: TRBD2
J: TRBJ2-7
size: -
DNA: TGTGCCAGCAGCCCGGGACTAGCGGGGGGCCTCTACGAGCAGTACTTC
CDR3: CASSPGLAGGLYEQYF

V: TRBV4-1
D: -
J: TRBJ2-3
size: -
DNA: TGCGCCAGCAGCCAGATAAAGGGGGGCCCTAGGGACACAGATACGCAGTATTTT
CDR3: CASSQIKGGPRDTDTQYF

V: TRBV7-2
D: -
J: TRBJ1-3
size: few
DNA: TGTGCCAGCAGACCAGGGTCAAGCTCTGGAAACACCATATATTTT
CDR3: CASRPGSSSGNTIYF

V: TRBV7-6
D: TRBD1
J: TRBJ1-4
size: -
DNA: TGTGCCAGCAGCTTAGGAGGGGGCGACGAAAAACTGTTTTTT
CDR3: CASSLGGGDEKLFF

V: TRBV5-6
D: -
J: TRBJ1-1
size: once
DNA: TGTGCCAGCAGCCCACAAATTAGCACTGAAGCTTTCTTT
CDR3: CASSPQISTEAFF

V: TRBV27
D: -
J: TRBJ1-4
size: -
DNA: TGTGCCAGCAGTTTATCGGGAGGAGGGGCTAATGAAAAACTGTTTTTT
CDR3: CASSLSGGGANEKLFF

V: TRBV19
D: TRBD2
J: TRBJ2-3
size: -
DNA: TGTGCCAGTAGTCCTAGCGGGGGCAAATTAGATACGCAGTATTTT
CDR3: CASSPSGGKLDTQYF

V: TRBV15
D: -
J: TRBJ1-4
size: few
DNA: TGTGCCACCAGCAGAGACCGGGAGGGTAATGAAAAACTGTTTTTT
CDR3: CATSRDREGNEKLFF

V: TRBV15
D: TRBD1
J: TRBJ2-1
size: once
DNA: TGTGCCACCAGCTCACAGGGGGCTTGGAATGAGCAGTTCTTC
CDR3: CATSSQGAWNEQFF

V: TRBV9
D: -
J: TRBJ2-3
size: -
DNA: TGTGCCAGCAGTCCGCTTACCACAGATACGCAGTATTTT
CDR3: CASSPLTTDTQYF

V: TRBV4-1
D: TRBD2
J: TRBJ2-2
size: -
DNA: TGCGCCAGCAGCCAAGTCTCGGGGGGCACCGGGGAGCTGTTTTTT
CDR3: CASSQVSGGTGELFF

V: TRBV6-5
D: TRBD1
J: TRBJ2-5
size: -
DNA: TGTGCCAGCAACCTCCGGGACAGGGGGCGTGAGACCCAGTACTTC
CDR3: CASNLRDRGRETQYF

V: TRBV7-8
D: TRBD2
J: TRBJ2-7
size: -
DNA: TGTGCCAGCAGCCCGAACCCCTTGGGACTAGCGGGGGGTTACGAGCAGTACTTC
CDR3: CASSPNPLGLAGGYEQYF

V: TRBV5-6
D: -
J: TRBJ1-1
size: -
DNA: TGTGCCAGCAGCTTGAGTTGGGGGAACACTGAAGCTTTCTTT
CDR3: CASSLSWGNTEAFF

V: TRBV9
D: TRBD1
J: TRBJ1-4
size: -
DNA: TGTGCCAGCAGCGCCGGGACAGCTTCTAATGAAAAACTGTTTTTT
CDR3: CASSAGTASNEKLFF

V: TRBV6-4
D: TRBD2
J: TRBJ2-3
size: -
DNA: TGTGCCAGCAGTGACTCGAGCGGGGGGGCCGTAGATACGCAGTATTTT
CDR3: CASSDSSGGAVDTQYF

V: TRBV27
D: TRBD2
J: TRBJ2-5
size: -
DNA: TGTGCCAGCAGTTTGGGACTAGCGGGGGGGTTAGCCTCAGAGACCCAGTACTTC
CDR3: CASSLGLAGGLASETQYF

V: TRBV4-1
D: -
J: TRBJ1-1
size: -
DNA: TGCGCCAGCAGCCAAGATCACCTTCGGGAAATACCCACTGAAGCTTTCTTT
CDR3: CASSQDHLREIPTEAFF

V: TRBV11-3
D: TRBD2
J: TRBJ2-1
size: -
DNA: TGTGCCAGCAGTCAGCGGGGGGAATACAATGAGCAGTTCTTC
CDR3: CASSQRGEYNEQFF

V: TRBV10-3
D: -
J: TRBJ1-4
size: -
DNA: TGTGCCATCAGTGAAACGAGACTTGCAACTAATGAAAAACTGTTTTTT
CDR3: CAISETRLATNEKLFF

V: TRBV6-1
D: TRBD2
J: TRBJ2-1
size: -
DNA: TGTGCCAGCAGTGAGGGACTAGCTGGTAGCTACAATGAGCAGTTCTTC
CDR3: CASSEGLAGSYNEQFF

V: TRBV19
D: -
J: TRBJ1-1
size: -
DNA: TGTGCCAGTAGCCCGAACCAGGGGTCGTTAGGAAACACTGAAGCTTTCTTT
CDR3: CASSPNQGSLGNTEAFF

V: TRBV6-5
D: -
J: TRBJ1-1
size: -
DNA: TGTGCCAGCAGTTACTCGAGTGTACAGAACACTGAAGCTTTCTTT
CDR3: CASSYSSVQNTEAFF

V: TRBV27
D: -
J: TRBJ1-1
size: -
DNA: TGTGCCAGCAGCCCATTGTCTACTCCTGAAGCTTTCTTT
CDR3: CASSPLSTPEAFF

V: TRBV5-5
D: -
J: TRBJ1-1
size: -
DNA: TGTGCCAGCAGCTCGGAGAGGGCCAAAAGGGGGATGAACACTGAAGCTTTCTTT
CDR3: CASSSERAKRGMNTEAFF

V: TRBV4-1
D: -
J: TRBJ1-2
size: -
DNA: TGCGCCAGCAGCCAAGATTCGGGGGTTTTTAACTATGGCTACACCTTC
CDR3: CASSQDSGVFNYGYTF

V: TRBV12-5
D: TRBD1
J: TRBJ1-1
size: -
DNA: TGTGCTAGTGGTTTGGGGGACAGGCACACTGAAGCTTTCTTT
CDR3: CASGLGDRHTEAFF

V: TRBV7-8
D: -
J: TRBJ2-4
size: once
DNA: TGTGCCAGCAGCATGGACCGATTAGCCAAAAACATTCAGTACTTC
CDR3: CASSMDRLAKNIQYF

V: TRBV30
D: -
J: TRBJ1-1
size: -
DNA: TGTGCCTGGAGCCACCTACAGGGTACTGAAGCTTTCTTT
CDR3: CAWSHLQGTEAFF

V: TRBV6-1
D: -
J: TRBJ1-1
size: -
DNA: TGTGCCAGCAGTGAAGTTTTTAAGAACACTGAAGCTTTCTTT
CDR3: CASSEVFKNTEAFF